This paragraph reports one T cell receptor (beta chain). The antigen is not known. Regarding time point: persistent/refractory GD, antithyroid drugs over 5 years with positive TRAb. The TCR library was made from RNA extracted from PBMCs. EDTA tubes received about 9.4 milliliters of drawn peripheral blood. This sample is part of a study of regulatory T cells in long-lasting Graves disease. Broader study findings: When disease was persistent, TRBV28, TRBJ1-2 and TRBJ2-5 were the favored segments.

This CDR3 is 14 amino acids long. Germline values: CDR1 SGDLS, CDR2 YYNGEE. Trimming shortened V by 0 bases and J by 5 bases, and 11 bases separated the two germline ends. Libraries of TCR beta came from iRepertoire HTBI primers plus Arm-PCR of CDR3 regions. TCRdb recomputed calls from the multiplex PCR reads with MiXCR, one row per CDR3 protein. The sample lists hundreds of thousands of distinct CDR3 sequences; about 20% were seen once. The chain uses TRBV9 and TRBJ1-1, with TRBD1 as a possible D gene (5 bases). Here the sequenced sample was peripheral blood mononuclear cells (PBMCs), taken when the disease was refractory, from a patient treated with antithyroid drugs. The TCR sequence derives from a female donor with Graves disease. The CDR3: CASSVDGAGTEAFF. The DNA for the CDR3 is TGTGCCAGCAGCGTAGACGGGGCAGGTACTGAAGCTTTCTTT.